The 18 T cell receptor beta chains listed next were all sequenced from one sample in a study of Ad26.COV2.S vaccination and SARS-CoV-2 variants. TCRdb's table, derived via immunoSEQ multiplex PCR, lists solely in-frame clones and lacks some. Of about 350,000 clones listed, 75% to 90% are singletons. Sample treatment: roughly 20 received Ad26.COV2.S at low or high dose, single or two shots; about five received placebo; per-sample allocation not given. Day 63 after the first injection of vaccine or placebo was the sampling time. The sample in question was peripheral blood, obtained in a trial of Ad26.COV2.S vaccine versus placebo. Receptors were obtained from a person between 18 and 60 years old who received the Ad26.COV2.S COVID-19 vaccine or a placebo.

The rearrangement uses TRBV19 and TRBJ2-2; 8 bases fit TRBD2. The CDR3 loop spans 15 amino acids. J was trimmed by 6 bases and V by 7 bases; bases with no gene match: 10. Germline-derived CDR1 and CDR2 are LNHDA and SQIVND (reference sequence). DNA for the CDR3: TGTGCCAGTAATACACCGGGGGGGCCGTCCGGGGAGCTGTTTTTT. It yields the protein CASNTPGGPSGELFF.

This chain connects TRBV4-3 to TRBJ2-5; D unclear. Germline CDR1 and CDR2: LGHNA and YSLEER. CDR3 length: 13 amino acids. Trimming removed 0 bases from V and 4 bases from J, with 6 bases in between. The CDR3 region is CASSQEYRETQYF. The CDR3 nucleotides are TGCGCCAGCAGCCAAGAATATCGAGAGACCCAGTACTTC.

The V call is TRBV6-2 or TRBV6-3, the J call TRBJ1-3; D ambiguous. CDR1 is MNHEY and CDR2 is SVGEGT in the germline V gene. The germline V and J ends were trimmed by 4 bases and 1 base, with 8 bases remaining between them. The CDR3 extends over 14 amino acids. This CDR3 is CASSWSISGNTIYF. DNA of the CDR3: TGTGCCAGCAGTTGGAGTATTTCTGGAAACACCATATATTTT.

The J gene is TRBJ2-7, the V gene TRBV19; weak D call: TRBD2 (5 bases). CDR1 and CDR2 (germline): LNHDA, SQIVND (reference sequence). V shed 8 bases and J shed 6 bases, with 14 bases lying between them. This CDR3 is built from 12 residues. As DNA, the CDR3 is TGTGCCAGTTCTAAAGGCGAGGGCGAGCAGTACTTC. Translation: CASSKGEGEQYF.

CDR3 in DNA: TGTGCCAGTAGTATGCAACAGGGCCCCTACGAGCAGTACTTC. Translation: CASSMQQGPYEQYF. The rearrangement uses TRBV19 and TRBJ2-7; D is perhaps TRBD1 (6 bases). CDR3 size: 14 residues. V was cut by 3 bases and J by 2 bases, with 11 bases left in between. CDR1 LNHDA and CDR2 SQIVND come from the germline V gene (reference sequence).

Here the CDR3 DNA reads TGTGCCAGCAGTTACTCGATTTCCCGGATTGAGCAGTTCTTC. The encoded protein is CASSYSISRIEQFF. This chain connects TRBV6-5 to TRBJ2-1; D call uncertain. V was clipped by 0 bases and J by 9 bases, with 12 bases between them. Germline V lookup: CDR1 MNHEY, CDR2 SVGAGI. The CDR3 covers 14 residues.

The rearrangement uses TRBV9 and TRBJ2-1; D is unclear. Germline lookup yields CDR1 SGDLS and CDR2 YYNGEE. This CDR3 has 12 amino acids. Trimming pared 0 bases from V and 8 bases from J, leaving 6 bases between. The CDR3 region has the DNA TGTGCCAGCAGCGTAGAGTTTTATGAGCAGTTCTTC. The encoded protein is CASSVEFYEQFF. Using reference TRBV9 and TRBJ2-1 for the parts outside the CDR3, the full variable domain is DSGVTQTPKHLITATGQRVTLRCSPRSGDLSVYWYQQSLDQGLQFLIQYYNGEERAKGNILERFSAQQFPDLHSELNLSSLELGDSALYFCASSVEFYEQFFGPGTRLTVL.

The J gene is TRBJ2-1, the V gene TRBV19, with 12 bases that match TRBD2. After removal of 6 bases from V and 7 bases from J, the junction contained 4 bases not matched to a gene. Looked up from germline, CDR1 is LNHDA and CDR2 is SQIVND (reference sequence). The CDR3 totals 14 residues. CDR3 protein: CASRTSGRANEQFF. The CDR3 DNA is TGTGCCAGTAGGACTAGCGGGAGAGCGAATGAGCAGTTCTTC.

This clone was seen a few times. The chain recombines TRBV6-5 with TRBJ1-1; D gene ambiguous. V was clipped by 7 bases and J by 0 bases, with 12 bases between them. Germline CDR1 reads MNHEY; CDR2 reads SVGAGI. The CDR3 extends over 14 amino acids. Here the CDR3 reads CASISRSLNTEAFF. Written as DNA, the CDR3 is TGTGCCAGCATCTCACGGTCCCTGAACACTGAAGCTTTCTTT.

The CDR3 here is CASSTGGDGKLFF. As DNA, the CDR3 is TGTGCCAGCAGTACAGGTGGGGACGGAAAACTGTTTTTT. The genes are TRBV6-2 or TRBV6-3 and TRBJ1-4, with D possibly matching TRBD1 (5 bases). The germline V and J ends were trimmed by 5 bases and 10 bases, with 14 bases remaining between them. The CDR3 has 13 amino acids. The V gene's germline CDR1 is MNHEY and CDR2 SVGEGT.

In regard to this clone: Other nucleotide sequences in the sample specify the same CDR3. The V gene is TRBV4-2, the J gene TRBJ2-7, with unresolved D. Germline-derived CDR1 and CDR2 are LGHNA and YNFKEQ. Trimming left V 0 bases short and J 4 bases short, with 4 bases between. This CDR3 has 12 amino acids. CDR3 in amino acids: CASSQDLYEQYF. In DNA, the CDR3 is TGTGCCAGCAGCCAAGACCTGTACGAGCAGTACTTC.

The rearrangement links TRBV19 to TRBJ1-6; 7 bases match TRBD1. Germline CDR1 LNHDA, CDR2 SQIVND (reference sequence). Trimming at V came to 10 bases and at J to 6 bases, leaving 6 bases not matched to a gene. The CDR3 loop spans 13 amino acids. As DNA, the CDR3 is TGTGCCACCCAGACAGGGCCTAATTCACCCCTCCACTTT. This encodes CATQTGPNSPLHF.

The J gene is TRBJ2-3, the V gene TRBV5-1; no definite D call. V shed 0 bases and J shed 9 bases, with 11 bases lying between them. The CDR3 contains 13 residues. The germline CDR1 and CDR2 sequences are SGHRS and YFSETQ. In DNA form, the CDR3 reads TGCGCCAGCAGCTTGGAGACACTTGGGACGCAGTATTTT. It is translated as CASSLETLGTQYF.

On this clone itself: This may be a read error, as it is one base from a much larger clone. This sample also contains other DNA sequences that code for the same CDR3. The V gene is TRBV7-9, the J gene TRBJ1-1; D not resolved. The germline CDR1 and CDR2 sequences are SEHNR and FQNEAQ (reference sequence). The CDR3 is made up of 13 amino acids. Trimming removed 1 base at V and 3 bases at J, with 6 bases between. CDR3 sequence: CASSLDRDTEAFF. The CDR3 DNA reads TGTGCCAGCAGCTTAGATCGGGACACTGAAGCTTTCTTT.

The CDR3 DNA is TGTGCCAGCAGTGACACGGGACACCGAAAAATTAACTATGGCTACACCTTC. Its translation: CASSDTGHRKINYGYTF. The chain has TRBV28 and TRBJ1-2; tentatively, D is TRBD1 (6 bases). CDR1 and CDR2 (germline): MDHEN, SYDVKM. There are 17 residues in the CDR3. The germline V and J ends were trimmed by 5 bases and 1 base, with 20 bases remaining between them.

The chain carries TRBV30 and TRBJ2-1; 10 bases align to TRBD2. V was clipped by 0 bases and J by 5 bases; unmatched bases: 4. This CDR3 region has 15 residues. Per the germline V gene, CDR1 is GTSNPN and CDR2 is SVGIG (reference sequence). The CDR3, as DNA: TGTGCCTGGAGTGTACGGCTAGCGGGAGACAATGAGCAGTTCTTC. Its protein is CAWSVRLAGDNEQFF.

The chain is built from TRBV4-3 and TRBJ2-7; 7 nucleotides line up with TRBD1. The CDR3 length is 15 residues. CDR1 is LGHNA, CDR2 YSLEER, per germline. The J segment lost 0 bases and the V segment lost 4 bases, leaving 6 bases of the junction unmatched. DNA of the CDR3: TGCGCCAGCAGCCCTAGAACAGGGGCCTCCTACGAGCAGTACTTC. It is translated as CASSPRTGASYEQYF.

The V call is TRBV18, the J call TRBJ1-1; 10 bases match TRBD1. CDR1 and CDR2 (germline): KGHSH, LQKENI. J lost 5 bases, V lost 3 bases, and 3 bases had no gene match. The CDR3 extends over 14 amino acids. CDR3 sequence reads: CASSPEGQGTEAFF. DNA for the CDR3: TGTGCCAGCTCACCGGAGGGACAGGGGACTGAAGCTTTCTTT.